The TCR beta chain under discussion was sequenced for a study of T cell repertoires in cytomegalovirus infection. Overall study context: Based on public TCR beta signatures, there were indications of CMV infection and of a matching HLA type. Study-level points and caveats: The study identified carriers of CMV plus the relevant HLA from cumulative public TCR beta family frequency. HLA-C-restricted CMV-specific TCR beta clonotypes prevailed in the ex vivo response.

In this sample, this clonotype turned up many times. Antigen: not known. From the reads, TCRdb called clonotypes with MiXCR, one entry per CDR3 protein. The sample includes about 180,000 distinct CDR3 sequences, about 15% of them seen just once. The source of this sequence is a human donor in good health (CMV status not recorded). Some clones in this sample may be carry-over from other donors' samples. The sequenced material came from PBMCs.

CDR3 loop: CASSPDLPFYTEAFF. CDR3 sequence (DNA): TGTGCCAGCAGCCCCGACCTCCCTTTCTACACTGAAGCTTTCTTT. The rearrangement links TRBV7-8 to TRBJ1-1; D unclear. Trimming stripped 5 bases from V and 3 bases from J, with 16 bases between. The CDR3 consists of 15 residues. The germline V gene encodes CDR1 SGHVS and CDR2 FQNEAQ.